The 18 T cell receptor beta chains below all came from one sample that was sequenced in a study of neurological immune-mediated disorders. TCRdb re-called the 5' RACE reads with MiXCR, one entry per CDR3 protein. This repertoire shows tens of thousands of distinct CDR3 sequences, roughly 4% found once; its top ten account for approximately 1.6%. Sequenced sample: PBMCs. The receptor source for this set is a man aged 30 to 39 with multiple sclerosis.

This clonotype was seen at least ten times. The CDR3 loop reads CSARETGGAGYGYTF. CDR3 DNA sequence: TGCAGTGCTAGAGAGACAGGGGGCGCCGGCTATGGCTACACCTTC. The rearrangement joins TRBV20-1 to TRBJ1-2; 10 bases line up with TRBD1. Germline CDR1 DFQATT, CDR2 SNEGSKA (reference sequence). The CDR3 consists of 15 residues. V shed 0 bases and J 4 bases; nucleotides not matched to a gene: 5.

This clonotype was seen at least ten times. This chain's CDR3 is CASSLPGTGTEAFF. The CDR3 bases are TGTGCCAGCAGCTTACCCGGGACAGGGACTGAAGCTTTCTTT. This chain connects TRBV7-9 to TRBJ1-1; 9 bases map to TRBD1. V was clipped by 2 bases and J by 5 bases; unmatched bases: 3. CDR3 size: 14 residues. Germline V gene data show CDR1 as SEHNR and CDR2 as FQNEAQ (reference sequence).

In its sample, this clonotype was seen many times. The chain has TRBV5-1 and TRBJ1-2, with unresolved D. V lost 0 bases and J 4 bases, leaving 13 bases between the germline ends. Per the germline V gene, CDR1 is SGHRS and CDR2 is YFSETQ. The CDR3 is made up of 15 amino acids. The CDR3 spells CASSLDFPGVYGYTF. In nucleotides, the CDR3 is TGCGCCAGCAGCTTGGACTTTCCAGGTGTCTATGGCTACACCTTC. The complete variable domain, with remaining parts taken from reference TRBV5-1 and TRBJ1-2, reads KAGVTQTPRYLIKTRGQQVTLSCSPISGHRSVSWYQQTPGQGLQFLFEYFSETQRNKGNFPGRFSGRQFSNSRSEMNVSTLELGDSALYLCASSLDFPGVYGYTFGSGTRLTVV.

The rearrangement joins TRBV11-2 to TRBJ2-7; possibly TRBD1 or TRBD2 for D (5 bases each). The V and J ends lost 6 bases and 2 bases respectively, with 8 bases between them. The CDR3 is 12 amino acids. Germline V gene data show CDR1 as SGHAT and CDR2 as FQNNGV. CDR3 in amino acids: CASRGRTYEQYF. CDR3 sequence (DNA): TGTGCCAGCAGGGGACGGACCTACGAGCAGTACTTC.

This clonotype was detected ten times or more. CDR3 residues: CASSQIKQPQHF. In DNA form, the CDR3 reads TGTGCCAGCAGTCAAATAAAACAGCCCCAGCATTTT. The V call is TRBV6-6, the J call TRBJ1-5; D unclear. This CDR3 is 12 amino acids long. Trimming pared 5 bases from V and 7 bases from J, leaving 9 bases between. Germline lookup yields CDR1 MNHNY and CDR2 SVGAGI (reference sequence).

This clonotype was detected ten times or more. This chain links TRBV7-8 with TRBJ2-7; no clear D gene. Germline CDR1 is SGHVS and CDR2 is FQNEAQ. The V end was cut by 3 bases, the J end by 9 bases, with 18 bases between. The CDR3 totals 14 residues. CDR3 DNA sequence: TGTGCCAGCAGCTTCGGCCGGCCCCCCCTCGGGCAGTACTTC. This translates into CASSFGRPPLGQYF.

The J gene is TRBJ2-7, the V gene TRBV3-1; D unresolved. Germline V CDR1 and CDR2: LGHDT, YNNKEL (reference sequence). With 0 bases removed from V and 8 bases from J, the gap between germline ends came to 5 bases. The CDR3 loop spans 11 amino acids. CDR3 coding DNA: TGTGCCAGCAGCCAAGAGACAAAGCAGTACTTC. Translating it yields CASSQETKQYF.

This clonotype was recorded many times. The V call is TRBV9, the J call TRBJ1-1, with a weak D call TRBD1 (6 bases). Germline CDR1 reads SGDLS; CDR2 reads YYNGEE. V gave up 3 bases and J gave up 0 bases, with 12 bases separating them. The CDR3 length is 15 residues. Here the CDR3 reads CASSGPQGLNTEAFF. The CDR3, as DNA: TGTGCCAGCAGCGGACCACAGGGTTTGAACACTGAAGCTTTCTTT.

This clonotype was picked up many times. The rearrangement links TRBV2 to TRBJ1-4, with D unclear. In germline, CDR1 is SNHLY, CDR2 FYNNEI. The CDR3 extends over 13 amino acids. The V end lost 6 bases, the J end lost 3 bases, and 8 bases lay between the germline ends. The CDR3 region has the DNA TGTGCCAGCAGAGAACAGCCTAATGAAAAACTGTTTTTT. Translated, it gives CASREQPNEKLFF.

This clonotype came up many times. The rearrangement links TRBV12-3 or TRBV12-4 to TRBJ2-7; D is possibly TRBD2 (6 bases). Trimming stripped 3 bases from V and 3 bases from J, with 12 bases between. CDR3 length: 14 residues. The CDR3 DNA follows: TGTGCCAGCAGTTTCGAGCGGGCGATCTACGAGCAGTACTTC. This encodes CASSFERAIYEQYF.

This clonotype has ten or more counts. The rearrangement joins TRBV5-6 to TRBJ2-5, with TRBD2 matching 7 bases. Germline V gene data show CDR1 as SGHDT and CDR2 as YYEEEE. The CDR3 loop spans 14 amino acids. Unmatched junction bases numbered 8, after V lost 7 bases and J lost 2 bases. The CDR3 DNA is TGTGCCAGCGCAGTTGGGGGGGGACAAGAGACCCAGTACTTC. This encodes CASAVGGGQETQYF. The variable domain in full, with the rest retrieved from reference TRBV5-6 and TRBJ2-5, is DAGVTQSPTHLIKTRGQQVTLRCSPKSGHDTVSWYQQALGQGPQFIFQYYEEEERQRGNFPDRFSGHQFPNYSSELNVNALLLGDSALYLCASAVGGGQETQYFGPGTRLLVL.

This clonotype was observed many times. The chain is built from TRBV6-5 and TRBJ2-5; tentative D call: TRBD1 (5 bases). CDR3 length equals 15 residues. Germline assignment: CDR1 MNHEY and CDR2 SVGAGI. V was clipped by 8 bases and J by 4 bases, with 20 bases between them. The chain's CDR3 is CASQGSELLPETQYF. For the CDR3, the DNA is TGTGCCAGCCAGGGTTCCGAGTTGCTTCCAGAGACCCAGTACTTC.

This clonotype was recorded at least ten times. The chain employs TRBV20-1 and TRBJ2-7; 9 bases fit TRBD1. From germline, CDR1 is DFQATT and CDR2 SNEGSKA (reference sequence). Trimming at V came to 5 bases and at J to 6 bases, leaving 11 bases not matched to a gene. The CDR3 length is 14 residues. CDR3 loop: CSAYPGTGTFEQYF. The CDR3, as DNA: TGCAGTGCTTACCCCGGGACAGGGACGTTCGAGCAGTACTTC.

The table lists this clonotype with many counts. CDR3 sequence: CASSLEGMREKETQYF. The CDR3 DNA sequence: TGTGCCAGCAGCTTAGAAGGGATGAGGGAGAAAGAGACCCAGTACTTC. V and J are TRBV7-6 and TRBJ2-5, with D possibly TRBD2 on 5 matching bases. The CDR3 covers 16 residues. V lost 1 base, J lost 3 bases, and 15 bases lay in between. Germline V gives CDR1 SGHVS, CDR2 FNYEAQ. The full variable domain, rest sourced from reference TRBV7-6 and TRBJ2-5, is GAGVSQSPRYKVTKRGQDVALRCDPISGHVSLYWYRQALGQGPEFLTYFNYEAQQDKSGLPNDRFSAERPEGSISTLTIQRTEQRDSAMYRCASSLEGMREKETQYFGPGTRLLVL.

At least ten counts were recorded for this clonotype. The rearrangement uses TRBV5-1 and TRBJ2-5, with no clear D. The CDR3 loop spans 13 amino acids. Germline CDR1 is SGHRS and CDR2 is YFSETQ. V shed 5 bases and J shed 2 bases, with 10 bases lying between them. Here the CDR3 reads CASRETPQETQYF. The CDR3 DNA follows: TGCGCCAGCAGAGAAACTCCTCAAGAGACCCAGTACTTC.

This clonotype was picked up many times. The chain joins TRBV29-1 to TRBJ2-3; 8 nucleotides agree with TRBD2. The junction had 3 bases not matched to a gene; V was cut back by 4 bases and J by 0 bases. The CDR3 is made up of 14 amino acids. CDR1 is SQVTM, CDR2 ANQGSEA, per germline. The CDR3 coding sequence is TGCAGCGTTGGGGTAGCGGGGAGCACAGATACGCAGTATTTT. Its protein is CSVGVAGSTDTQYF.

This clonotype came up many times. The chain is built from TRBV29-1 and TRBJ1-2; D uncertain. Germline loops: CDR1 SQVTM, CDR2 ANQGSEA. This CDR3 comprises 12 residues. The ends were cut back, 8 bases at V and 4 bases at J, with 14 bases in the middle. CDR3 in DNA: TGCAGCATTTTGGGCCAGAGCTATGGCTACACCTTC. The encoded protein is CSILGQSYGYTF.

This clonotype was counted at least ten times. The rearrangement links TRBV7-9 to TRBJ1-1; D uncertain. Germline V CDR1 and CDR2: SEHNR, FQNEAQ (reference sequence). V was pared by 5 bases and J by 3 bases, with 10 bases between. CDR3 length: 13 amino acids. The CDR3 DNA sequence: TGTGCCAGCAGCGCACCGGGAGACACTGAAGCTTTCTTT. It is translated as CASSAPGDTEAFF. Supplemented by reference TRBV7-9 and TRBJ1-1, the full variable domain reads DTGVSQNPRHKITKRGQNVTFRCDPISEHNRLYWYRQTLGQGPEFLTYFQNEAQLEKSRLLSDRFSAERPKGSFSTLEIQRTEQGDSAMYLCASSAPGDTEAFFGQGTRLTVV.